This TCR beta chain derives from a study of T cell repertoires in cytomegalovirus infection. About the study: The authors used CMV epitopes that were HLA-C-restricted (recently identified) and HLA-B-restricted (well studied). It was the public TCR beta signatures that indicated both CMV infection and matching HLA type. Findings and limits, study-wide: It was HLA-C-restricted CMV-specific TCR beta clonotypes that dominated the response ex vivo.

TCRdb independently ran MiXCR on the reads; one entry per CDR3 protein. The sample includes about 920,000 distinct CDR3 sequences, roughly 30% of them seen just once. The CDR3 length is 17 residues. Germline CDR1 is MGHRA and CDR2 is YSYEKL. Trimming cost V 3 bases and J 5 bases; bases outside gene matches: 11. Only a few counts were recorded for this clonotype. Its antigen is not known. The chain carries TRBV4-1 and TRBJ1-5; 9 bases fit TRBD1. Sequenced here: cultured CD8+ T cells from PBMCs, sampled from culture after CMV antigen stimulation. This TCR derives from a human donor in good health (CMV status not recorded). Some clones in this sample may be carry-over from other donors' samples. CDR3 region: CASSQGTGTGTDQPQHF. The CDR3 DNA sequence: TGCGCCAGCAGCCAGGGGACCGGGACAGGGACTGATCAGCCCCAGCATTTT.